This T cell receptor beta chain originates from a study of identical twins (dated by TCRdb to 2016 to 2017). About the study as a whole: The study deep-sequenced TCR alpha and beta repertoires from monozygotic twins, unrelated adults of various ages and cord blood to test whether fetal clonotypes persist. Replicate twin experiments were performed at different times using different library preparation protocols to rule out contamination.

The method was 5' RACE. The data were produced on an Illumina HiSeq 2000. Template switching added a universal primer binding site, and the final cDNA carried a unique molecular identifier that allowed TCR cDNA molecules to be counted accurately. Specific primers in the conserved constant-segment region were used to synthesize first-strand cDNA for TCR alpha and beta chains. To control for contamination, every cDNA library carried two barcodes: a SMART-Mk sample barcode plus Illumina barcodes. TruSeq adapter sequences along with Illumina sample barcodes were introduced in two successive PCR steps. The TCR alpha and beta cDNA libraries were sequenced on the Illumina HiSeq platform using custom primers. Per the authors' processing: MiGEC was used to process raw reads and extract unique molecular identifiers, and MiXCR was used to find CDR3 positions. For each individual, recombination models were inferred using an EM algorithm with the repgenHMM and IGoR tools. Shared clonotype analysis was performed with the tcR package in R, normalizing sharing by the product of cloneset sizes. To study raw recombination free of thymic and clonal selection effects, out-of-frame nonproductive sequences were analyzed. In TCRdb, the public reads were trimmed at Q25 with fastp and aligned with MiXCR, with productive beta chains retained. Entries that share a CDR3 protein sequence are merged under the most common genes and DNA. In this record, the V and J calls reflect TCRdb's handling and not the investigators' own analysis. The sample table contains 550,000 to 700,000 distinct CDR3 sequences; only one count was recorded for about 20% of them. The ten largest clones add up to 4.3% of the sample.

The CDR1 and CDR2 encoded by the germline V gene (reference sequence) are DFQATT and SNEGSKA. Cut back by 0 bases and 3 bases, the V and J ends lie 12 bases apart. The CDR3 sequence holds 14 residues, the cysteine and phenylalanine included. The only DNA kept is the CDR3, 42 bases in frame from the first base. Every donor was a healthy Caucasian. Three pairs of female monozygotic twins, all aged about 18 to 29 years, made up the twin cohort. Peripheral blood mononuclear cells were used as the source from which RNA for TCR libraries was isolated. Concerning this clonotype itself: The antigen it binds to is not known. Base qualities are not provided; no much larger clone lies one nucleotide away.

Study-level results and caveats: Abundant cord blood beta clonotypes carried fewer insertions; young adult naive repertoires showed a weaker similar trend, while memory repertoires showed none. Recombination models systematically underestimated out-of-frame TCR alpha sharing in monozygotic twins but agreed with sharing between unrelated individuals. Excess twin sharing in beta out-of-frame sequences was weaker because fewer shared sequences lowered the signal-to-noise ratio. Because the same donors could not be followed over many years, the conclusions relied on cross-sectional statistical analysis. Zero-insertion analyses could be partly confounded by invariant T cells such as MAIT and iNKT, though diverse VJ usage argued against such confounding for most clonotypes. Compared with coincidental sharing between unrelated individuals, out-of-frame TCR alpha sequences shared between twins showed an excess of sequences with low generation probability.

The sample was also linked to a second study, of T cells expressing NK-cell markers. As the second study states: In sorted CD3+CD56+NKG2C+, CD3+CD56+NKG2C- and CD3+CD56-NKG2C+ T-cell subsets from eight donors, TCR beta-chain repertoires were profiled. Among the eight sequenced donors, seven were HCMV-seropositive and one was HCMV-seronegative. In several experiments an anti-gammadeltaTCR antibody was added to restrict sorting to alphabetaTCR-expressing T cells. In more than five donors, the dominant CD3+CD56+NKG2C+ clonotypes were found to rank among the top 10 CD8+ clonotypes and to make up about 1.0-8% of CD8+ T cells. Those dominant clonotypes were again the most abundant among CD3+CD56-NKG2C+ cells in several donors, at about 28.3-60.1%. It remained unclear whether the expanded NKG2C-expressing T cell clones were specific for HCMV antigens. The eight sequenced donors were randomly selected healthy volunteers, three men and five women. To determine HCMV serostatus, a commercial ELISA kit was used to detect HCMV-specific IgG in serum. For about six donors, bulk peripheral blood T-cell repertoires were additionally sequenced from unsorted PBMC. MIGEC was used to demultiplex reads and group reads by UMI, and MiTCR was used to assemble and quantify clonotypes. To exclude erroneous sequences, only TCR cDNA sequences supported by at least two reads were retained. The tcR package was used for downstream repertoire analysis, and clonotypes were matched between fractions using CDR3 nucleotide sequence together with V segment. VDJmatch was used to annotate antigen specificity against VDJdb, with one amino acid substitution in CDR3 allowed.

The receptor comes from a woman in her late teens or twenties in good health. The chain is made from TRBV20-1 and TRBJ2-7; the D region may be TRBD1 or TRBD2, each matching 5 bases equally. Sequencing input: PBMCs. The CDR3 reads CSARDPGALYEQYF. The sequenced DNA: TGCAGTGCTAGAGATCCCGGGGCTCTCTACGAGCAGTACTTC.